This T cell receptor (beta chain) was identified in a study of T cell repertoires in cytomegalovirus infection. Broader study findings: It was HLA-C-restricted CMV-specific TCR beta clonotypes that dominated the response ex vivo.

Looked up from germline, CDR1 is SGHTA and CDR2 is FQGNSA. This CDR3 spans 15 amino acids. Trimming cost V 1 base and J 2 bases, with 10 bases left between them. This clonotype was seen many times. Its antigen is as yet unknown. TCRdb re-derived calls from the reads in MiXCR, one entry per CDR3 protein. The table shows hundreds of thousands of distinct CDR3 sequences, with around 32% occurring only once. The sequences come from cultured CD8+ T cells from PBMCs, collected from culture after CMV antigen stimulation. J is TRBJ2-3 and V is TRBV7-2; D not resolved. The clonotype comes from a human donor in good health (CMV status not recorded). Some clones in this sample may be carry-over from other donors' samples. Here the CDR3 reads CASSLVAGATDTQYF. CDR3 sequence (DNA): TGTGCCAGCAGCTTAGTGGCAGGTGCCACAGATACGCAGTATTTT.